One sample yielded the 18 T cell receptor beta chains listed below, sequenced in a study of blood T cells in healthy people across ages. Combining a sample-barcoded 5' primer with a J-beta primer mix, a second PCR ran for 7 to 11 cycles. TCRdb processed the 5' RACE reads anew with MiXCR; each CDR3 protein has one entry. The profile shows some 640,000 distinct CDR3 sequences, 49% of them singletons. Sequenced sample: blood. These receptor sequences come from a woman aged 60-75 years in good health.

This clonotype showed up just a few times. The J gene is TRBJ2-3, the V gene TRBV9; the D gene is possibly TRBD1 (5 bases). The V gene's germline CDR1 is SGDLS and CDR2 YYNGEE. The CDR3 loop spans 13 amino acids. V dropped 7 bases and J dropped 1 base, with 10 bases sitting between them. The DNA for the CDR3 is TGTGCCAGCGGCAGGGCAGGCACAGATACGCAGTATTTT. Its protein is CASGRAGTDTQYF.

The rearrangement links TRBV14 to TRBJ2-7; D may match TRBD1 or TRBD2 (5 bases each). Trimming removed 3 bases at V and 0 bases at J, with 21 bases between. CDR3 length: 18 amino acids. Germline CDR1 reads SGHDN; CDR2 reads FVKESK. CDR3 DNA: TGTGCCAGCAGCCAGCCTTACGGGGCAGGCCAGGGCTCCTACGAGCAGTACTTC. Protein product: CASSQPYGAGQGSYEQYF.

The chain couples TRBV20-1 to TRBJ2-1; 9 bases match TRBD1. V was clipped by 5 bases and J by 6 bases; unmatched bases: 14. The germline CDR1 and CDR2 sequences are DFQATT and SNEGSKA (reference sequence). The CDR3 consists of 16 residues. The CDR3 spells CSARKSTGTGTNEQFF. The CDR3 nucleotides read TGCAGTGCTCGAAAAAGCACCGGGACAGGGACCAATGAGCAGTTCTTC.

The sample holds a few counts of this clonotype. This chain links TRBV14 with TRBJ1-2; no firm D call. Trimming stripped 0 bases from V and 7 bases from J, with 12 bases between. The CDR3 spans 14 residues. CDR1 is SGHDN and CDR2 is FVKESK in the germline V gene. CDR3 in amino acids: CASSQDYLSGGYTF. DNA of the CDR3: TGTGCCAGCAGCCAAGACTACCTATCGGGTGGCTACACCTTC.

The rearrangement uses TRBV12-3 or TRBV12-4 and TRBJ2-2, with TRBD2 identical over 11 bases. The V gene end was trimmed by 6 bases and the J gene end by 7 bases; junction bases not matched to a gene: 13. The CDR3 is made up of 17 amino acids. CDR3 coding DNA: TGTGCCAGCAGAGAGACTACTAGCGGGGGTATTTTCGGGGAGCTGTTTTTT. This gives the protein CASRETTSGGIFGELFF.

This clonotype was picked up a small number of times. V usage is TRBV20-1 and J usage is TRBJ2-3; 9 nucleotides agree with TRBD2. The CDR3 consists of 14 residues. Looked up from germline, CDR1 is DFQATT and CDR2 is SNEGSKA (reference sequence). Unmatched junction bases numbered 7, after V lost 5 bases and J lost 4 bases. The CDR3 region is CSAGGLAGADTQYF. The DNA for the CDR3 is TGCAGTGCTGGGGGACTAGCAGGGGCAGATACGCAGTATTTT.

This chain uses TRBV2 with TRBJ1-2; D not certain. The CDR3 length is 12 residues. Trimming cost V 7 bases and J 5 bases, with 11 bases left between them. Germline V gene sequence: CDR1 SNHLY, CDR2 FYNNEI. CDR3 bases: TGTGCCAGCACGGGGATTGGATATGGCTACACCTTC. Its protein is CASTGIGYGYTF.

The chain has TRBV20-1 and TRBJ1-4; D remains unclear. From germline, CDR1 is DFQATT and CDR2 SNEGSKA (reference sequence). Trimming cost V 5 bases and J 1 base, with 11 bases left between them. This CDR3 region has 14 residues. CDR3 DNA sequence: TGCAGTGCTGCTGACATTTTAACTAATGAAAAACTGTTTTTT. Translation gives CSAADILTNEKLFF.

This clonotype was seen once. This chain uses TRBV4-1 with TRBJ2-5; 10 bases match TRBD1. The DNA matches TRBJ2-7 better at its end, which makes the J call doubtful. CDR1 is MGHRA, CDR2 YSYEKL, per germline. There are 16 residues in the CDR3. CDR3 loop: CASSQLLGQGGYEQYF. The DNA of the CDR3 is TGCGCCAGCAGCCAGCTTCTCGGACAGGGGGGGTACGAGCAGTACTTC.

With regard to this clonotype: One end of the junction varies from germline; a read error may be responsible. This chain links TRBV28 with TRBJ2-2; possibly TRBD2 for D (6 bases). The CDR3 runs 15 residues. Germline V gene data show CDR1 as MDHEN and CDR2 as SYDVKM. The CDR3 protein is CASSLGRDPTEELFF. The CDR3 DNA is TGTGCCAGCAGTTTAGGGCGGGACCCCACCGAGGAGCTGTTTTTT.

This chain joins TRBV5-1 and TRBJ2-5; 7 nucleotides agree with TRBD1. CDR1 is SGHRS, CDR2 YFSETQ, per germline. Trimming cost V 4 bases and J 11 bases; bases outside gene matches: 14. The CDR3 runs 14 residues. The DNA of the CDR3 is TGCGCCAGCAGCGTGTTTGACAGGGATGGTGAGCAGTACTTC. It translates to CASSVFDRDGEQYF.

The chain combines TRBV2 with TRBJ2-1; D might be TRBD2 (6 bases). Trimming removed 5 bases at V and 10 bases at J, with 18 bases between. The CDR3 runs to 14 residues. Per germline, CDR1 SNHLY and CDR2 FYNNEI. CDR3 sequence reads: CASSSNPKRVEQFF. The CDR3 DNA is TGTGCCAGCAGTTCTAATCCTAAGCGGGTGGAGCAGTTCTTC.

This clonotype was counted a few times. CDR3 region: CSASLAGLENYEQYF. The CDR3 coding sequence is TGCAGTGCTAGCCTAGCGGGACTTGAAAACTACGAGCAGTACTTC. The rearrangement uses TRBV20-1 and TRBJ2-7; 9 bases are a match to TRBD2. Germline CDR1 and CDR2: DFQATT and SNEGSKA (reference sequence). Trimming at V came to 3 bases and at J to 3 bases, leaving 9 bases not matched to a gene. The CDR3 totals 15 residues.

The chain couples TRBV27 to TRBJ2-1; D gene unclear. Trimming took 4 bases from V and 4 from J, leaving 8 bases between them. The CDR3 runs 13 residues. Germline V gene data show CDR1 as MNHEY and CDR2 as SMNVEV (reference sequence). CDR3 DNA: TGTGCCAGCAGTTCCAAATATTACAATGAGCAGTTCTTC. Its protein product is CASSSKYYNEQFF.

The rearrangement links TRBV24-1 to TRBJ1-2; TRBD1 matches at 8 bases. The germline CDR1 and CDR2 sequences are KGHDR and SFDVKD. Losses at the gene ends were 4 bases for V and 6 bases for J; bases not matched to a gene: 15. This CDR3 spans 17 amino acids. In DNA form, the CDR3 reads TGTGCCACCAGTGACCCTCTAGGACAGGGCGGTTCGGATGGCTACACCTTC. Residues: CATSDPLGQGGSDGYTF.

This clonotype occurred many times. CDR3 loop: CSVLTGEVNEQYF. The CDR3 DNA reads TGCAGCGTGCTCACAGGGGAAGTAAACGAGCAGTACTTC. This rearrangement joins TRBV29-1 to TRBJ2-7; 7 bases are a match to TRBD1. Germline V gene lookup returns CDR1 SQVTM and CDR2 ANQGSEA. The CDR3 spans 13 residues. V shed 6 bases, J shed 5 bases, and the junction held 10 bases outside the gene matches.

A remark on this clonotype: A single base separates this from a much larger clone, so it may be a read error. The chain links TRBV29-1 to TRBJ1-1; TRBD1 might be the D (5 bases). This CDR3 has 13 residues. V lost 7 bases and J 1 base, leaving 13 bases between the germline ends. CDR1 is SQVTM, CDR2 ANQGSEA, per germline. The CDR3 nucleotides read TGCAGCGGTGGTAAGGGGACGAACACTGAAGCTTTCTTT. It specifies CSGGKGTNTEAFF.

The chain employs TRBV14 and TRBJ2-7; 9 bases match TRBD1. There are 14 residues in the CDR3. Germline CDR1 is SGHDN and CDR2 is FVKESK. Unmatched junction bases numbered 7, after V lost 4 bases and J lost 6 bases. CDR3 in amino acids: CASSLIGTGPEQYF. The DNA for the CDR3 is TGTGCCAGCAGCCTTATTGGGACAGGGCCCGAGCAGTACTTC.